This TCR beta chain comes out of a study of blood T cell repertoires in COVID-19. Study as a whole: Sources were T cells, B-cell-depleted T cells, or PBMCs; the material itself was cDNA or gDNA.

Using immunoSEQ multiplex PCR, the repertoire was profiled, and TCRdb retains in-frame clones only, with some absent. The sample lists about 150,000 clones; approximately 90% were seen once. Clinical history reported by participants formed the basis on which cohorts were assigned. Exposed enrollees encountered a COVID-19 case at some point within 2 weeks before study entry. With 2 bases removed from V and 0 bases from J, the gap between germline ends came to 11 bases. This CDR3 is built from 16 residues. Germline CDR1 SNHLY, CDR2 FYNNEI. The sequence derives from a woman in her thirties or forties who had been exposed to COVID-19. The V and J genes are TRBV2 and TRBJ1-5; no definite D call. The sample consisted of PBMCs or T cells enriched from blood (not recorded which). The CDR3 spells CASSESSFYSNQPQHF. The CDR3 DNA reads as TGTGCCAGCAGTGAAAGTAGTTTTTATAGCAATCAGCCCCAGCATTTT. Full variable domain (remainder filled in from reference TRBV2 and TRBJ1-5): EPEVTQTPSHQVTQMGQEVILRCVPISNHLYFYWYRQILGQKVEFLVSFYNNEISEKSEIFDDQFSVERPDGSNFTLKIRSTKLEDSAMYFCASSESSFYSNQPQHFGDGTRLSIL.